This T cell receptor beta chain was retrieved from a study of T-cell memory formation after mild COVID-19. Study background: Each donor largely had its own TCR clusters. General observations from the study: Some responding clones appeared in pre-infection memory, suggesting cross-reactive memory joined.

CDR1 and CDR2 from the germline V gene are LNHNV and YYDKDF (reference sequence). The CDR3 loop spans 16 amino acids. The V gene lost 0 bases and the J gene lost 4 bases, with 14 bases spanning the gap. In regard to this clonotype: Its antigen remains unknown.

MiXCR, run by TCRdb on the 5' RACE reads, gives a single entry per CDR3 protein. Of about 470,000 distinct CDR3 sequences in the sample, approximately 23% were seen once. The receptor was derived from an adult woman who had mild COVID-19 (a few samples of this study predate the infection). Cell type and time point are not known. The source material was PBMCs or a T cell subset sorted from them (not recorded which). The chain carries TRBV15 and TRBJ2-3; D is uncertain. As DNA, the CDR3 is TGTGCCACCAGCAGAGACCCTACACGGGCCTCAGATACGCAGTATTTT. Amino acids: CATSRDPTRASDTQYF.